This T cell receptor (beta chain) emerged from a study of blood T cell repertoires in COVID-19. Background on the study: T cells, B-cell-depleted T cells, or PBMCs supplied cDNA or gDNA.

Per the authors' pipeline: Estimated nucleated cell counts came from reference gene primer amplification. Profiling relied on immunoSEQ multiplex PCR, and the TCRdb table lists in-frame clones only, not all of them. That table is the source of V, J and clone size, and D and trimming were worked out from the DNA. The sample yields 360,000 or so clones, 90% seen once. In its sample, this clone was seen many times. Trimming removed 0 bases from V and 0 bases from J, with 15 bases in between. The CDR3 covers 18 residues. Germline loops: CDR1 SGHNT, CDR2 YYREEE (reference sequence). This sequence originates from a young man with active or convalescent COVID-19. Material for sequencing was peripheral blood. This chain joins TRBV5-4 and TRBJ2-2, with D perhaps TRBD1 (6 bases). CDR3 residues: CASSLAEEGTSNTGELFF. The DNA of the CDR3 is TGTGCCAGCAGCTTGGCCGAAGAGGGGACATCGAACACCGGGGAGCTGTTTTTT.